This passage covers 16 T cell receptor beta chains from one sample sequenced in a study of spatial heterogeneity in lung cancer. Indicated time point: sample taken at primary tumor resection. Points from the study as a whole: Tumoral mutation counts were tracked by counts of expanded intratumoral alpha and beta TCRs.

Their antigens are not known. Each CDR3 protein gets one entry after TCRdb re-called the 5' RACE reads with MiXCR. The sample includes about 100,000 distinct CDR3 sequences, approximately 4.7% of them seen just once. The sample in question was lung tumor tissue, obtained at surgery. The origin of the receptors is a male donor with early-stage non-small cell lung cancer.

This clonotype has at least ten counts. The chain uses TRBV5-4 and TRBJ2-3, with 16 bases identical to TRBD2. The CDR3 is 16 amino acids. Germline V lookup: CDR1 SGHNT, CDR2 YYREEE (reference sequence). Trimming cost V 4 bases and J 4 bases; bases outside gene matches: 3. CDR3 in DNA: TGTGCCAGCAGCCAGGGACTAGCGGGAGGGGCAGATACGCAGTATTTT. Its protein product is CASSQGLAGGADTQYF.

The table lists this clonotype with a few counts. The chain carries TRBV7-2 and TRBJ2-1; 10 nucleotides match TRBD2. This CDR3 has 16 residues. V was pared by 5 bases and J by 8 bases, with 12 bases of the junction left unmatched. Germline V gene sequence: CDR1 SGHTA, CDR2 FQGNSA. CDR3: CASSTDLAGGGYEQFF. In nucleotides, the CDR3 is TGTGCCAGCAGCACGGACTTAGCGGGAGGAGGGTATGAGCAGTTCTTC.

This clonotype appeared a few times. The chain employs TRBV6-6 and TRBJ1-6, with TRBD1 identical over 8 bases. The CDR3 has 15 residues. With 6 bases clipped from V and 7 bases from J, the junction kept 8 bases outside the gene matches. Germline V gives CDR1 MNHNY, CDR2 SVGAGI (reference sequence). CDR3 nucleotide sequence: TGTGCCAGCAGGTCCGAGGGACAGGTGAATTCACCCCTCCACTTT. Protein: CASRSEGQVNSPLHF.

This clonotype was detected ten times or more. This chain joins TRBV12-3 or TRBV12-4 and TRBJ1-2; maybe TRBD1 (6 bases). Trimming removed 5 bases from V and 7 bases from J, with 11 bases in between. The CDR3 is 12 residues long. CDR3 amino acids: CASSVDRGGYTF. CDR3 coding DNA: TGTGCCAGCAGTGTGGACAGAGGTGGCTACACCTTC.

At least ten counts were recorded for this clonotype. The chain is built from TRBV20-1 and TRBJ2-2; D is undetermined. This CDR3 spans 14 amino acids. V was shortened by 3 bases and J by 6 bases, with 14 bases between the two germline ends. Germline CDR1 and CDR2: DFQATT and SNEGSKA (reference sequence). The CDR3 spells CSARAARTAGELFF. The CDR3 DNA reads TGCAGTGCTAGGGCCGCCCGGACGGCCGGGGAGCTGTTTTTT.

This chain connects TRBV29-1 to TRBJ2-2; possibly TRBD2 for D (6 bases). Trimming cost V 6 bases and J 5 bases, with 16 bases left between them. This CDR3 contains 14 residues. Per the germline V gene, CDR1 is SQVTM and CDR2 is ANQGSEA. CDR3 bases: TGCAGCGTGTGTACGGGACTTTTGACCGGGGAGCTGTTTTTT. It yields the protein CSVCTGLLTGELFF.

At least ten counts were recorded for this clonotype. This rearrangement joins TRBV12-3 or TRBV12-4 to TRBJ1-6; D unresolved. V shed 1 base and J shed 10 bases, with 8 bases lying between them. This CDR3 spans 13 amino acids. The CDR3 region has the DNA TGTGCCAGCAGTTTAGATCCGGACTCACCCCTCCACTTT. Its protein product is CASSLDPDSPLHF.

This clonotype has ten or more counts. For the CDR3, the DNA is TGTGCCAGCACGGGGGTTTCGTCCGCTAACTATGGCTACACCTTC. This sequence encodes CASTGVSSANYGYTF. The V call is TRBV28, the J call TRBJ1-2; perhaps TRBD1 as D (5 bases). Trimming took off 7 bases at V and 0 bases at J, with 15 bases between the two ends. There are 15 residues in the CDR3. Germline CDR1 MDHEN, CDR2 SYDVKM.

The rearrangement joins TRBV6-1 to TRBJ1-2, with D tentatively TRBD1 (5 bases). The CDR3 consists of 18 residues. CDR1 is MNHNS, CDR2 SASEGT, per germline. Trimming stripped 4 bases from V and 7 bases from J, with 28 bases between. CDR3 bases: TGTGCCAGCAGTGCCCTTCCTATCGGCGGTGGGGACCTTTCTGGCTACACCTTC. It is translated as CASSALPIGGGDLSGYTF.

This clonotype showed up just a few times. The V call is TRBV18, the J call TRBJ2-1; the D is unclear. Germline loops: CDR1 KGHSH, CDR2 LQKENI. Trimming cost V 5 bases and J 8 bases, with 7 bases left between them. The CDR3 has 11 residues. For the CDR3, the DNA is TGTGCCAGCTCAGCCAATTATGAGCAGTTCTTC. Encoded protein: CASSANYEQFF.

This clonotype has at least ten counts. CDR3 coding DNA: TGTGCCAGCAGTTTCTTGAGTCGGGGTCAGCCCCAGCATTTT. It translates to CASSFLSRGQPQHF. The J gene is TRBJ1-5, the V gene TRBV28; D is unclear. The CDR3 loop spans 14 amino acids. V was shortened by 3 bases and J by 6 bases, with 12 bases between the two germline ends. Germline V CDR1 and CDR2: MDHEN, SYDVKM.

This sequence joins TRBV21-1 and TRBJ2-1; TRBD2 was called by the table and not checked on the DNA. TRBV21-1 is a recognized pseudogene. The CDR3 length is 17 residues. The CDR3 here is CASSTIGRGPSYNEQFF. CDR3 bases: TGTGCCAGCAGCACCATCGGACGCGGCCCATCCTACAATGAGCAGTTCTTC.

As concerns this clonotype: Just one base apart from a much larger clone, this may be a read error. It is unclear where the CDR3 begins or ends on the DNA, so no DNA is shown, and the CDR3 is as TCRdb lists it. CDR3 loop: CSGWSNYGCTF. The rearrangement joins TRBV20-1 to TRBJ1-2. Germline-derived CDR1 and CDR2 are DFQATT and SNEGSKA (reference sequence). The CDR3 length equals 11 residues, ends included.

The rearrangement links TRBV5-5 to TRBJ2-1, with unresolved D. Trimming took 5 bases from V and 8 from J, leaving 17 bases between them. Germline V lookup: CDR1 SGHKS, CDR2 YYEKEE (reference sequence). The CDR3 runs to 14 residues. CDR3 nucleotide sequence: TGTGCCAGCAGTCTCGGACGATCTGGGTATGAGCAGTTCTTC. This sequence encodes CASSLGRSGYEQFF.

This clonotype was seen ten or more times. The J gene is TRBJ2-1, the V gene TRBV20-1; 7 bases fit TRBD2. V trimming: 6 bases; J trimming: 0 bases; junction bases outside the gene matches: 5. This CDR3 contains 14 residues. Germline-derived CDR1 and CDR2 are DFQATT and SNEGSKA (reference sequence). This CDR3 reads CSASRGVSYNEQFF. CDR3 DNA: TGCAGTGCGAGTCGGGGGGTCTCCTACAATGAGCAGTTCTTC.

This clonotype was recorded many times. The chain links TRBV27 to TRBJ2-7; TRBD2 matches at 9 bases. The CDR3 extends over 16 amino acids. The V gene end was trimmed by 7 bases and the J gene end by 5 bases; junction bases not matched to a gene: 15. CDR1 and CDR2 (germline): MNHEY, SMNVEV (reference sequence). CDR3 sequence: CASNRMGSGRTHEQYF. Written as DNA, the CDR3 is TGTGCCAGCAACCGTATGGGGAGCGGGAGGACCCACGAGCAGTACTTC.